These 5 T cell receptor beta chains were sequenced from one sample in a study of T-cell memory formation after mild COVID-19. TCRdb reprocessed the 5' RACE reads with MiXCR, giving one entry per CDR3 protein. The repertoire holds about 470,000 distinct CDR3 sequences, with 18% as singletons. Sequencing was carried out using PBMCs or a T cell subset sorted from them (not recorded which). These receptors all come from an adult woman who had mild COVID-19 (a few samples of this study predate the infection). Cell type and time point are not known.

The rearrangement joins TRBV12-3 or TRBV12-4 to TRBJ2-3; 9 nucleotides line up with TRBD2. V shed 1 base and J 2 bases; nucleotides not matched to a gene: 7. This CDR3 contains 17 residues. CDR3 sequence: CASSLGRTSGPTDTQYF. CDR3 nucleotide sequence: TGTGCCAGCAGTTTAGGACGCACTAGCGGGCCCACAGATACGCAGTATTTT.

The V and J genes are TRBV27 and TRBJ1-2; 7 bases match TRBD1. The J segment lost 7 bases and the V segment lost 3 bases, leaving 11 bases of the junction unmatched. The CDR3 is 15 amino acids. From germline, CDR1 is MNHEY and CDR2 SMNVEV (reference sequence). Here the CDR3 reads CASSFWRGRKSGYTF. CDR3 DNA sequence: TGTGCCAGCAGTTTCTGGAGGGGGCGAAAGTCTGGCTACACCTTC.

V usage is TRBV6-1 and J usage is TRBJ2-5; D might be TRBD1 (5 bases). CDR3 length equals 15 residues. V was trimmed by 2 bases and J by 3 bases, leaving 13 bases between them. Germline assignment: CDR1 MNHNS and CDR2 SASEGT. The CDR3 sequence: CASSEPREVEETQYF. DNA for the CDR3: TGTGCCAGCAGTGAACCCAGGGAAGTCGAAGAGACCCAGTACTTC.

This clonotype was picked up a small number of times. The rearrangement links TRBV6-2 or TRBV6-3 to TRBJ2-2; D could derive from TRBD1 or TRBD2 (5 bases each). V shed 7 bases and J shed 5 bases, with 20 bases lying between them. CDR1 MNHEY and CDR2 SVGEGT come from the germline V gene. The CDR3 contains 16 residues. The DNA for the CDR3 is TGTGCCAGCAAGAACACCCCGGGACGAGGGACCGGGGAGCTGTTTTTT. Encoded protein: CASKNTPGRGTGELFF.

The chain has TRBV28 and TRBJ1-5, with 12 bases fitting TRBD1. CDR3 length: 16 amino acids. CDR1 and CDR2 (germline): MDHEN, SYDVKM. Trimming took 6 bases from V and 5 from J; bases not matched to a gene: 8. CDR3 DNA: TGTGCCAGCAGCCCGACCGGGACAGGGGGCCATCAGCCCCAGCATTTT. Residues: CASSPTGTGGHQPQHF.